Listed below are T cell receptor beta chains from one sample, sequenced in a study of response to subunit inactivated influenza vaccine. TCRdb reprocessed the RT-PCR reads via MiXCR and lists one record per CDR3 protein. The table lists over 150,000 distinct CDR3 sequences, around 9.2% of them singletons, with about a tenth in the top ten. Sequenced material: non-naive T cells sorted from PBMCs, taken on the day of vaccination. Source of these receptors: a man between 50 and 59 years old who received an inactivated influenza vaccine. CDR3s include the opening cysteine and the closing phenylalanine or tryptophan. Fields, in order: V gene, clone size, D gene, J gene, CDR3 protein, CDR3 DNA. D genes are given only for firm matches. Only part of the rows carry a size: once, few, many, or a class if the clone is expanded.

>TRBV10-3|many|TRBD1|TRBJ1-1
CAISALTGANTEAFF
TGTGCCATCAGTGCCTTGACAGGGGCAAACACTGAAGCTTTCTTT
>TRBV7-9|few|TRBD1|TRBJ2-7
CASSDTSTGYEQYF
TGTGCCAGCAGCGATACCTCGACAGGGTACGAGCAGTACTTC
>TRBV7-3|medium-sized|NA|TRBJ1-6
CASSLTLRAGWDNSPLHF
TGTGCCAGCAGCTTAACGTTAAGGGCAGGCTGGGATAATTCACCCCTCCACTTT
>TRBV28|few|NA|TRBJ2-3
CATKRPANRTDTQYF
TGTGCCACCAAGCGACCGGCAAACCGCACAGATACGCAGTATTTT
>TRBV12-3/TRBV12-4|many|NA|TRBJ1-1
CASRNRENTEAFF
TGTGCCAGCAGGAACAGGGAGAACACTGAAGCTTTCTTT
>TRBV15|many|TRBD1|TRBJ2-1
CATIRDGTGVYNEQFF
TGTGCCACCATTCGGGACGGGACAGGGGTCTACAATGAGCAGTTCTTC
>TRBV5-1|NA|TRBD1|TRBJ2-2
CASREQGGTGELFF
TGCGCCAGCAGAGAACAGGGGGGCACCGGGGAGCTGTTTTTT
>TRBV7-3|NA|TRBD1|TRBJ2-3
CASSQTGGGPDTQYF
TGTGCCAGCAGCCAGACAGGGGGCGGTCCAGATACGCAGTATTTT
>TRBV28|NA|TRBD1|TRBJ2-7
CASSLMTGQGSQQYF
TGTGCCAGCAGTTTAATGACGGGACAGGGGTCGCAGCAGTACTTC
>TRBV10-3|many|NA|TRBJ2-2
CAARPGLYTGELFF
TGTGCCGCCAGGCCCGGCCTCTACACCGGGGAGCTGTTTTTT
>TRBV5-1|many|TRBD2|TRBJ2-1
CASSLRVSGGAAEQFF
TGCGCCAGCAGCCTTCGGGTTAGCGGGGGGGCGGCTGAGCAGTTCTTC
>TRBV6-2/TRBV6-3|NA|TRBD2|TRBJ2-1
CASNRAGVSYNEQFF
TGTGCCAGCAACCGAGCGGGAGTATCCTACAATGAGCAGTTCTTC
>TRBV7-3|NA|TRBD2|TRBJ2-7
CASSLTRLAGGHEQYF
TGTGCCAGCAGCTTAACTAGACTAGCGGGAGGGCACGAGCAGTACTTC
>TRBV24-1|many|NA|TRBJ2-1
CATSDLNPAREQFF
TGTGCCACCAGTGATTTGAACCCTGCCCGAGAGCAGTTCTTC
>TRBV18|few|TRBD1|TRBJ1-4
CASSPTGGTGDEKLFF
TGTGCCAGCTCACCCACCGGCGGGACAGGGGATGAAAAACTGTTTTTT
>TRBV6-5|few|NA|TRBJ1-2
CASSYSVAGNGYTF
TGTGCCAGCAGTTACTCAGTGGCGGGAAATGGCTACACCTTC
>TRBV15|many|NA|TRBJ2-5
CATSRDPGGQETQYF
TGTGCCACCAGCAGAGATCCGGGCGGTCAAGAGACCCAGTACTTC
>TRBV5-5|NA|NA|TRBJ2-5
CASSFLEGHGGTQYF
TGTGCCAGCAGTTTCCTGGAAGGGCACGGCGGGACCCAGTACTTC
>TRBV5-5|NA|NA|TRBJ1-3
CASSLLAVTSGNTIYF
TGTGCCAGCAGCTTGTTGGCGGTAACCTCTGGAAACACCATATATTTT
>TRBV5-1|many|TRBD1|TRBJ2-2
CASRGQGMSGELFF
TGCGCCAGCAGAGGACAGGGTATGTCCGGGGAGCTGTTTTTT
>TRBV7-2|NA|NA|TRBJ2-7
CASSSSTGQWEQYF
TGTGCCAGCAGCTCATCGACGGGGCAGTGGGAGCAGTACTTC
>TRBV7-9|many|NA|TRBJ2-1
CASSLGGYGNEQFF
TGTGCCAGCAGCTTAGGGGGGTACGGTAATGAGCAGTTCTTC
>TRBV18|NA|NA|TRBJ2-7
CASSRGKGLFEQYF
TGTGCCAGCTCACGAGGCAAGGGGCTGTTCGAGCAGTACTTC
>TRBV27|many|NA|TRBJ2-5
CASSLQGRRETQYF
TGTGCCAGCAGTCTCCAGGGACGGAGAGAGACCCAGTACTTC
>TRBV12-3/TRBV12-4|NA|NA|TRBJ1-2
CASTSGSGYTF
TGTGCCAGCACTTCTGGCTCCGGCTACACCTTC
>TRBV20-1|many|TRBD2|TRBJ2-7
CSAEAGRSYEQYF
TGCAGTGCCGAAGCGGGACGATCCTACGAGCAGTACTTC